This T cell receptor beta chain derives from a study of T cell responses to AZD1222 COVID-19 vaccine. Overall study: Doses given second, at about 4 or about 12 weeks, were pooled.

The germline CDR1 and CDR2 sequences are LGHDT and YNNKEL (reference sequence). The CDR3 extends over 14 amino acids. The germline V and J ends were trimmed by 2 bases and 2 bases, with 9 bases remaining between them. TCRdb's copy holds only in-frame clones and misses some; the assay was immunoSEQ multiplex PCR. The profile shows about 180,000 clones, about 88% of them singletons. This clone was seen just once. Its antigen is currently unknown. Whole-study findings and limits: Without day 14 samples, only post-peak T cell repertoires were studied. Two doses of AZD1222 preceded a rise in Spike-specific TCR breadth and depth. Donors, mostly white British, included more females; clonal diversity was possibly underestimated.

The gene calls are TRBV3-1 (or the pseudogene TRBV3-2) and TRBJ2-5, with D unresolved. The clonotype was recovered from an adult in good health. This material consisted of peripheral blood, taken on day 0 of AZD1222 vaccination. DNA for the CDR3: TGTGCCAGCAGCCAACGGTCCGGGCAAGAGACCCAGTACTTC. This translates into CASSQRSGQETQYF.